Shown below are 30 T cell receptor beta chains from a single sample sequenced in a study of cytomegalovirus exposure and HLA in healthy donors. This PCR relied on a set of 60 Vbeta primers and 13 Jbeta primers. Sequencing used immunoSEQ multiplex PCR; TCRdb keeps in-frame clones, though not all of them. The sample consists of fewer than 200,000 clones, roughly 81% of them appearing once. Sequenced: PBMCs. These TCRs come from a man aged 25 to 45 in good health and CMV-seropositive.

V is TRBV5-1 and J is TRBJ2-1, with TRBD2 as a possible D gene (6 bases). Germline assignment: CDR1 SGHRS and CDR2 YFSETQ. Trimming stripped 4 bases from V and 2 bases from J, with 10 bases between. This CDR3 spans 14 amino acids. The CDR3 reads CASSTSGPYNEQFF. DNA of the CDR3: TGCGCCAGCAGCACAAGCGGGCCCTACAATGAGCAGTTCTTC.

This CDR3 is CASSGSLGGSNYGYTF. The CDR3 DNA reads as TGTGCCAGCAGCGGGTCTCTCGGGGGGAGTAACTATGGCTACACCTTC. The genes are TRBV9 and TRBJ1-2, with TRBD1 as a possible D gene (5 bases). In germline, CDR1 is SGDLS, CDR2 YYNGEE. The CDR3 length is 16 residues. V dropped 3 bases and J dropped 1 base, with 16 bases sitting between them.

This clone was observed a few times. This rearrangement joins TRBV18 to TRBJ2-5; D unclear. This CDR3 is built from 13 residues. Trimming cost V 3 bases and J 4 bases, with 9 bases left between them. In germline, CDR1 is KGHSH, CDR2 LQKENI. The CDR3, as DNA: TGTGCCAGCTCACCGGGCAGTGGAGAGACCCAGTACTTC. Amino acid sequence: CASSPGSGETQYF.

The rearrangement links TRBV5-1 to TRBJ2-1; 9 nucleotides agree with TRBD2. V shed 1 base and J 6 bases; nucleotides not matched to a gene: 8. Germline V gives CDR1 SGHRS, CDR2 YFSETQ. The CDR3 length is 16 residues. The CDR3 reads CASSLWPAGGGNEQFF. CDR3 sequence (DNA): TGCGCCAGCAGCTTGTGGCCAGCGGGAGGCGGCAATGAGCAGTTCTTC.

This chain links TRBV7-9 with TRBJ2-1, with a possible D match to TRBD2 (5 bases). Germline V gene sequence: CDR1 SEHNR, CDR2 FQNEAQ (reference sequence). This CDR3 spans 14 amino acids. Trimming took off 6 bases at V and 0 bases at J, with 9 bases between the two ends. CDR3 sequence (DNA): TGTGCCAGCAGACGAGGGAGCTCCTACAATGAGCAGTTCTTC. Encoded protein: CASRRGSSYNEQFF.

The DNA of the CDR3 is TGCGCCACCTCCTATCCAGGGGGGTACCAAGAGACCCAGTACTTC. Translation gives CATSYPGGYQETQYF. The chain carries TRBV10-2 and TRBJ2-5, with a possible D match to TRBD1 (7 bases). V gave up 10 bases and J gave up 0 bases, with 18 bases separating them. The germline V gene has CDR1 WSHSY and CDR2 SAAADI. The CDR3 sequence is 15 residues long.

The CDR3, as DNA: TGCGCCAGCAGCCCCCAGGGGGGAGGTACCACAGATACGCAGTATTTT. Translation gives CASSPQGGGTTDTQYF. The J gene is TRBJ2-3, the V gene TRBV5-1, with TRBD1 as a possible D gene (7 bases). Looked up from germline, CDR1 is SGHRS and CDR2 is YFSETQ. The CDR3 contains 16 residues. The V gene lost 4 bases and the J gene lost 2 bases, with 17 bases spanning the gap. The entire variable domain, with the rest obtained from reference TRBV5-1 and TRBJ2-3, is as follows: KAGVTQTPRYLIKTRGQQVTLSCSPISGHRSVSWYQQTPGQGLQFLFEYFSETQRNKGNFPGRFSGRQFSNSRSEMNVSTLELGDSALYLCASSPQGGGTTDTQYFGPGTRLTVL.

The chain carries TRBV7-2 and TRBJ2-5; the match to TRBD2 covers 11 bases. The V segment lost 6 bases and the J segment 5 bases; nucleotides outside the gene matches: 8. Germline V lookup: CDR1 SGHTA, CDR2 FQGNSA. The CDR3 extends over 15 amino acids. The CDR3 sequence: CASRLGLAERETQYF. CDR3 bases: TGTGCCAGCAGGTTGGGACTAGCGGAACGGGAGACCCAGTACTTC.

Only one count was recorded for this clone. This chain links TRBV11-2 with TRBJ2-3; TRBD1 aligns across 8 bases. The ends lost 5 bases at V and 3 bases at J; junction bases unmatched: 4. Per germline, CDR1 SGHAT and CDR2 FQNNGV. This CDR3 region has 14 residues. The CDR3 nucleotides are TGTGCCAGCAGCCCTGACAGGGGAACAGATACGCAGTATTTT. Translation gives CASSPDRGTDTQYF.

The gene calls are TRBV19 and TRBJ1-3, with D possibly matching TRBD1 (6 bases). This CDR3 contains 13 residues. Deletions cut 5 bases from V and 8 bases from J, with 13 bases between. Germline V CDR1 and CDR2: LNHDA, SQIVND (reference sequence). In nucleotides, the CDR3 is TGTGCCAGTAGTCCCCGACAGGCGGACACCATATATTTT. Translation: CASSPRQADTIYF.

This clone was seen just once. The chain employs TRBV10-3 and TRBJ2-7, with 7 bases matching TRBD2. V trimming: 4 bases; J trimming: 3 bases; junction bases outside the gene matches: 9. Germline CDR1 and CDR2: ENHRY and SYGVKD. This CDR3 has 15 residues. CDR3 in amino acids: CAISGRLAMVYEQYF. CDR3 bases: TGTGCCATCAGTGGAAGACTAGCCATGGTCTACGAGCAGTACTTC.

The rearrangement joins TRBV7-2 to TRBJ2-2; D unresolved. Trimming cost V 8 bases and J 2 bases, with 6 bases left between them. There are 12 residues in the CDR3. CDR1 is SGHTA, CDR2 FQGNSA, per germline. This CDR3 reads CASSLNTGELFF. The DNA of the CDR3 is TGTGCCAGCTCCTTAAACACCGGGGAGCTGTTTTTT.

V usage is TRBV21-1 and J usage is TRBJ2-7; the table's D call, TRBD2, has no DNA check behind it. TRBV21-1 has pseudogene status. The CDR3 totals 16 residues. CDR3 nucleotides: TGTGCCAGCAGCACCCGACCCTCTAGCGGGGGCTACGAGCAGTACGTC. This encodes CASSTRPSSGGYEQYV.

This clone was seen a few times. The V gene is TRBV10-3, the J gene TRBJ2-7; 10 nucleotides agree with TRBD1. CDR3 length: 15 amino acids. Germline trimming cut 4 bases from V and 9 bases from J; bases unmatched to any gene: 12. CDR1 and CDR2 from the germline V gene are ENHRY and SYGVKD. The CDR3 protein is CAISAAPGQGTGQYF. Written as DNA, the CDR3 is TGTGCCATCAGTGCCGCCCCGGGACAGGGGACAGGGCAGTACTTC.

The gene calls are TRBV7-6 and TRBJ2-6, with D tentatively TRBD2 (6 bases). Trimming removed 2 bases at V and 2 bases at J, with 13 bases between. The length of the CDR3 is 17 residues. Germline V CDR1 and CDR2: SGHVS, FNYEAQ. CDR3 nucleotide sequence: TGTGCCAGCAGCTTAATGGGGGGAGAGACTGGGGCCAACGTCCTGACTTTC. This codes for CASSLMGGETGANVLTF. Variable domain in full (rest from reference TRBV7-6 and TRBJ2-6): GAGVSQSPRYKVTKRGQDVALRCDPISGHVSLYWYRQALGQGPEFLTYFNYEAQQDKSGLPNDRFSAERPEGSISTLTIQRTEQRDSAMYRCASSLMGGETGANVLTFGAGSRLTVL.

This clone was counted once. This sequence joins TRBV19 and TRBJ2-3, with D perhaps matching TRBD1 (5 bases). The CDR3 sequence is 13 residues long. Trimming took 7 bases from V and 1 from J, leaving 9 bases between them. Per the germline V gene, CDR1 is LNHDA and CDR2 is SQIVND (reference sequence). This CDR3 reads CASNSRGTDTQYF. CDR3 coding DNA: TGTGCCAGTAACAGCAGGGGCACAGATACGCAGTATTTT.

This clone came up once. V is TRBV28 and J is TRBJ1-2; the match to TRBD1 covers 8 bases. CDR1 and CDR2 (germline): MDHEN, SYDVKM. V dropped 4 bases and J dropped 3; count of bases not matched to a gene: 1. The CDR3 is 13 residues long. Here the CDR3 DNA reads TGTGCCAGCAGTTGGGGACAGGACTATGGCTACACCTTC. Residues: CASSWGQDYGYTF.

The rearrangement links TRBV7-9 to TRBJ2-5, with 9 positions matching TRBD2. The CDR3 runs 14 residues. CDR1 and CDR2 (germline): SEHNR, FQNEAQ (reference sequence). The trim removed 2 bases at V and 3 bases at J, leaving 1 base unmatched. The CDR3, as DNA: TGTGCCAGCAGCTTATTAGCGGGAGAAGAGACCCAGTACTTC. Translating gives CASSLLAGEETQYF.

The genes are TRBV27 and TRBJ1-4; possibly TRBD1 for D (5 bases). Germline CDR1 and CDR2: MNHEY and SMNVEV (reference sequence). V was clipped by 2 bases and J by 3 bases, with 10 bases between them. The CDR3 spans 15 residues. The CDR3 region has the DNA TGTGCCAGCAGTTTAAAGGGGTCGGCTAATGAAAAACTGTTTTTT. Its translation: CASSLKGSANEKLFF.

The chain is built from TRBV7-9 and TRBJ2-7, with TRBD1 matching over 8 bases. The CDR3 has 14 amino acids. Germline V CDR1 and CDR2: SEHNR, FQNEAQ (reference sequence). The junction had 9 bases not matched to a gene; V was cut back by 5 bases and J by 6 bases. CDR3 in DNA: TGTGCCAGCAGCCCCGGGGACAGGACCCTCGAGCAGTACTTC. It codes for CASSPGDRTLEQYF.

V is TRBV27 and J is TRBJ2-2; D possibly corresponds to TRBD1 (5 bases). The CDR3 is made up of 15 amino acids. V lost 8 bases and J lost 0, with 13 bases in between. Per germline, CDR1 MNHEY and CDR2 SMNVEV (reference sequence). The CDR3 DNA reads TGTGCCAGCGGTAACAGGAATCCGAACACCGGGGAGCTGTTTTTT. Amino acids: CASGNRNPNTGELFF.

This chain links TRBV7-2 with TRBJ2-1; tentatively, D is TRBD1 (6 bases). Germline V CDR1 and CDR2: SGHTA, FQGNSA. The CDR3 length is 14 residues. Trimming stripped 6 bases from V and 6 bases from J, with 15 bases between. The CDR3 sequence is CASRDSPLINEQFF. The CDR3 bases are TGTGCCAGCAGGGACAGCCCCCTCATCAATGAGCAGTTCTTC. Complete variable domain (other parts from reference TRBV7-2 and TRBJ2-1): GAGVSQSPSNKVTEKGKDVELRCDPISGHTALYWYRQSLGQGLEFLIYFQGNSAPDKSGLPSDRFSAERTGGSVSTLTIQRTQQEDSAVYLCASRDSPLINEQFFGPGTRLTVL.

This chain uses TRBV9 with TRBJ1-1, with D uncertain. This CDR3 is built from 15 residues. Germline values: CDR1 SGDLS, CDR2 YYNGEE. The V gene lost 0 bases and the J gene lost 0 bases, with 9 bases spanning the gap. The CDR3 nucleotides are TGTGCCAGCAGCGTAGTACAAATCATGAACACTGAAGCTTTCTTT. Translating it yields CASSVVQIMNTEAFF.

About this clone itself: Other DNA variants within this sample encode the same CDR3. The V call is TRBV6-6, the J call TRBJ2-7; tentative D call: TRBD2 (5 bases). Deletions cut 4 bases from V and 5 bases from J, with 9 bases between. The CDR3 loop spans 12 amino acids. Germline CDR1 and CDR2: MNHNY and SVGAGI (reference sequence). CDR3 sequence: CASSFSTNEQYF. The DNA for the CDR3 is TGTGCCAGCAGTTTTTCGACTAACGAGCAGTACTTC.

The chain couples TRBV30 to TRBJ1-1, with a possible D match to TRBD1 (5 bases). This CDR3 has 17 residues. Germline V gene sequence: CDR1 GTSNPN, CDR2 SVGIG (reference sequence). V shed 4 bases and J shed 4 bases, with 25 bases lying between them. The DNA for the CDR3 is TGTGCCTGGATTCTCATCTACCGGGGGGGGAGGGGCACTGAAGCTTTCTTT. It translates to CAWILIYRGGRGTEAFF.

The CDR3 DNA sequence: TGTGCCAGCAGCTTGGTGTTAGCGGGAGCCTTACTCTCCTACGAGCAGTACGTC. This translates into CASSLVLAGALLSYEQYV. V usage is TRBV5-6 and J usage is TRBJ2-7; 9 positions agree with TRBD2. Per the germline V gene, CDR1 is SGHDT and CDR2 is YYEEEE. Trimming took 0 bases from V and 0 from J; bases not matched to a gene: 10. The CDR3 spans 18 residues.

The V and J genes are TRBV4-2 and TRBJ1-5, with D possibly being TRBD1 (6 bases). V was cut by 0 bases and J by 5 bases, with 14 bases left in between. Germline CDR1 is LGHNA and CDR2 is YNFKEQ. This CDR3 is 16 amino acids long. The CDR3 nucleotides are TGTGCCAGCAGCCAAGATAAACAGGGAAACGATCAGCCCCAGCATTTT. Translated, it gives CASSQDKQGNDQPQHF.

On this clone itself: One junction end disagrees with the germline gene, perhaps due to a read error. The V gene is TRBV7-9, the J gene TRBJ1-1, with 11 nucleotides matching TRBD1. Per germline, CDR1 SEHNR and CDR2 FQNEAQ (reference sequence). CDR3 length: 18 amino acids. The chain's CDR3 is CSSSPRWTGGWMNTEAFF. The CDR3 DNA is TGTTCCAGCAGCCCCCGTTGGACAGGGGGCTGGATGAACACTGAAGCTTTCTTT.

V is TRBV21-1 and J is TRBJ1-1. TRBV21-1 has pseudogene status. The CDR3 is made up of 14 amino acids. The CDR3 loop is CASSKKASNTEAFF. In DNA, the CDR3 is TGTGCCAGCAGCAAAAAAGCCTCGAACACTGAAGCTTTCTTT.

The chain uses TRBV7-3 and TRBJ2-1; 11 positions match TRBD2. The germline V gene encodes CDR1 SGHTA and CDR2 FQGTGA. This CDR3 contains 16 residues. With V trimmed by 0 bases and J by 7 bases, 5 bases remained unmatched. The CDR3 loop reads CASSLTDSGGVNEQFF. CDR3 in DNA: TGTGCCAGCAGCTTAACGGATAGCGGGGGGGTTAATGAGCAGTTCTTC.